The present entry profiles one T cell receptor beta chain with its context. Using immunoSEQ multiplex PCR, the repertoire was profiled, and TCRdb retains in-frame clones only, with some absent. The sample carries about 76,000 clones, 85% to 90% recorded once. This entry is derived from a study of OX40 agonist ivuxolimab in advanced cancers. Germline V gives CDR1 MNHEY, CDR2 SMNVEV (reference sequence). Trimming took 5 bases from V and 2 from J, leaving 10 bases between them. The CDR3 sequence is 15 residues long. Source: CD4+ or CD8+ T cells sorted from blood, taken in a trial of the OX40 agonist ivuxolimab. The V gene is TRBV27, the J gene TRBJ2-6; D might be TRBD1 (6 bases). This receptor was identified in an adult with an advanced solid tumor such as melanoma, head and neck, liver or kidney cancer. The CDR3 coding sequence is TGTGCCAGCAGTCTAAACAGGGCTGGGGCCAACGTCCTGACTTTC. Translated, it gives CASSLNRAGANVLTF.